These 23 T cell receptor beta chains share one sample of origin, sequenced in a study of blood T cell repertoires in COVID-19. Assay: immunoSEQ multiplex PCR; the TCRdb copy retains only in-frame clones and omits some. The table lists around 230,000 clones, roughly 80% of them singletons. Sequencing was carried out using peripheral blood. The source is an elderly woman with acute or convalescent COVID-19.

The genes are TRBV5-4 and TRBJ2-7, with TRBD2 as a possible D gene (6 bases). This CDR3 is built from 13 residues. The V and J ends lost 0 bases and 5 bases respectively, with 9 bases between them. Germline values: CDR1 SGHNT, CDR2 YYREEE (reference sequence). The CDR3: CASSLGREDEQYF. The CDR3 DNA is TGTGCCAGCAGCTTGGGCAGGGAGGACGAGCAGTACTTC.

This clone appeared once. This chain uses TRBV20-1 with TRBJ1-2; D is ambiguous. In germline, CDR1 is DFQATT, CDR2 SNEGSKA (reference sequence). V lost 3 bases, J lost 6 bases, and 17 bases lay in between. The CDR3 has 14 amino acids. CDR3: CSASVPPSMDGYTF. The CDR3 bases are TGCAGTGCTAGTGTCCCACCCTCTATGGATGGCTACACCTTC.

V gene TRBV7-2 combines with J gene TRBJ2-5; 9 bases fit TRBD1. Per the germline V gene, CDR1 is SGHTA and CDR2 is FQGNSA. The CDR3 is 16 amino acids. J was trimmed by 5 bases and V by 1 base; bases with no gene match: 8. The CDR3 region is CASSLGMTGGKETQYF. The CDR3 DNA reads as TGTGCCAGCAGCTTAGGAATGACAGGGGGTAAGGAGACCCAGTACTTC.

This clone has a single count. This sequence joins TRBV6-5 and TRBJ1-6; possibly TRBD1 for D (5 bases). CDR1 is MNHEY, CDR2 SVGAGI, per germline. The CDR3 sequence is 15 residues long. Trimming stripped 8 bases from V and 0 bases from J, with 11 bases between. CDR3 loop: CASAREFSYNSPLHF. The DNA for the CDR3 is TGTGCCAGCGCCAGGGAATTCTCCTATAATTCACCCCTCCACTTT.

CDR3: CASSPGTGVRYGYTF. DNA for the CDR3: TGCGCCAGCAGCCCGGGGACAGGGGTCCGCTATGGCTACACCTTC. V usage is TRBV5-1 and J usage is TRBJ1-2; TRBD1 aligns across 10 bases. J gave up 4 bases and V 4 bases, and 7 bases lay outside the gene matches. The CDR3 totals 15 residues. CDR1 is SGHRS, CDR2 YFSETQ, per germline.

This chain's CDR3 is CASSLVPTGNLYGYTF. CDR3 DNA: TGCGCCAGCAGCTTGGTCCCCACAGGGAATCTCTATGGCTACACCTTC. The rearrangement uses TRBV5-1 and TRBJ1-2; D perhaps matches TRBD1 (6 bases). Trimming shortened V by 0 bases and J by 4 bases, and 16 bases separated the two germline ends. CDR3 length equals 16 residues. CDR1 is SGHRS and CDR2 is YFSETQ in the germline V gene. Using reference TRBV5-1 and TRBJ1-2 for the parts outside the CDR3, the full variable domain is KAGVTQTPRYLIKTRGQQVTLSCSPISGHRSVSWYQQTPGQGLQFLFEYFSETQRNKGNFPGRFSGRQFSNSRSEMNVSTLELGDSALYLCASSLVPTGNLYGYTFGSGTRLTVV.

This sequence joins TRBV5-1 and TRBJ2-1; 10 nucleotides match TRBD2. CDR1 and CDR2 from the germline V gene are SGHRS and YFSETQ. This CDR3 region has 15 residues. The V and J ends lost 0 bases and 4 bases, in that order; junction bases with no gene match: 1. The CDR3 reads CASSLASGGYNEQFF. The CDR3 DNA follows: TGCGCCAGCAGCTTGGCTAGCGGGGGATACAATGAGCAGTTCTTC. The full variable domain, in which reference TRBV5-1 and TRBJ2-1 provide the parts outside the CDR3, is KAGVTQTPRYLIKTRGQQVTLSCSPISGHRSVSWYQQTPGQGLQFLFEYFSETQRNKGNFPGRFSGRQFSNSRSEMNVSTLELGDSALYLCASSLASGGYNEQFFGPGTRLTVL.

The rearrangement links TRBV12-3 or TRBV12-4 to TRBJ1-2; TRBD1 is a possible D gene (5 bases). Trimming stripped 5 bases from V and 4 bases from J, with 8 bases between. CDR3 length: 12 residues. CDR3 sequence: CASSQGGYGYTF. The CDR3 DNA reads TGTGCCAGCAGTCAGGGCGGCTATGGCTACACCTTC.

V usage is TRBV30 and J usage is TRBJ1-5, with D possibly being TRBD1 (6 bases). The length of the CDR3 is 15 residues. Per germline, CDR1 GTSNPN and CDR2 SVGIG (reference sequence). V was clipped by 0 bases and J by 1 base, with 10 bases between them. CDR3 bases: TGTGCCTGGAGTGTAGGGGGGGAAAGCAATCAGCCCCAGCATTTT. This translates into CAWSVGGESNQPQHF. Complete variable domain (other parts from reference TRBV30 and TRBJ1-5): SQTIHQWPATLVQPVGSPLSLECTVEGTSNPNLYWYRQAAGRGLQLLFYSVGIGQISSEVPQNLSASRPQDRQFILSSKKLLLSDSGFYLCAWSVGGESNQPQHFGDGTRLSIL.

The CDR3 DNA is TGTGCCAGCAGCTCACCCTCCCGGACTAGCGGGCCCACAGATACGCAGTATTTT. Translating gives CASSSPSRTSGPTDTQYF. V is TRBV7-9 and J is TRBJ2-3, with 11 nucleotides matching TRBD2. Germline V lookup: CDR1 SEHNR, CDR2 FQNEAQ (reference sequence). This CDR3 region has 18 residues. Losses at the gene ends were 4 bases for V and 2 bases for J; bases not matched to a gene: 11.

The genes are TRBV4-1 and TRBJ1-5; D perhaps matches TRBD1 (6 bases). The CDR3 extends over 14 amino acids. CDR1 and CDR2 from the germline V gene are MGHRA and YSYEKL. The V end was cut by 1 base, the J end by 7 bases, with 11 bases between. The CDR3 coding sequence is TGCGCCAGCAGCCAAGTCCACAGGGAACAGCCCCAGCATTTT. Residues: CASSQVHREQPQHF.

The chain links TRBV2 to TRBJ1-5; 10 bases are shared with TRBD1. The J segment lost 2 bases and the V segment lost 7 bases, leaving 5 bases of the junction unmatched. The CDR3 is 15 amino acids. Per the germline V gene, CDR1 is SNHLY and CDR2 is FYNNEI. DNA of the CDR3: TGTGCCAGCACCGCGGGGACAGGGGGCAATCAGCCCCAGCATTTT. Translation gives CASTAGTGGNQPQHF.

This chain uses TRBV12-3 or TRBV12-4 with TRBJ1-1; the match to TRBD1 covers 7 bases. The CDR3 spans 13 residues. J was trimmed by 7 bases and V by 3 bases; bases with no gene match: 5. CDR3 loop: CASSLERGHEAFF. DNA of the CDR3: TGTGCCAGCAGTTTGGAAAGGGGGCATGAAGCTTTCTTT.

The V gene is TRBV19, the J gene TRBJ2-4; 7 positions agree with TRBD1. The CDR3 totals 14 residues. Germline V gene sequence: CDR1 LNHDA, CDR2 SQIVND (reference sequence). The trim removed 11 bases at V and 5 bases at J, leaving 12 bases unmatched. The CDR3 spells CASTVRGRENIQYF. The CDR3 bases are TGTGCCTCCACGGTAAGGGGGCGAGAAAACATTCAGTACTTC.

J is TRBJ2-7 and V is TRBV7-9, with a tentative D call TRBD1 (5 bases). Deletions cut 0 bases from V and 0 bases from J, with 12 bases between. CDR3 length: 16 amino acids. The germline V gene encodes CDR1 SEHNR and CDR2 FQNEAQ (reference sequence). The CDR3 nucleotides read TGTGCCAGCAGCTTAGCGATAGGGGAATACTCCTACGAGCAGTACTTC. Translated, it gives CASSLAIGEYSYEQYF.

This clone came up once. In the same sample, other DNA sequences code for this CDR3. The chain has TRBV6-5 and TRBJ1-5; the D gene is possibly TRBD1 (6 bases). The CDR3 is made up of 13 amino acids. CDR1 MNHEY and CDR2 SVGAGI come from the germline V gene. Trimming stripped 6 bases from V and 7 bases from J, with 13 bases between. The DNA of the CDR3 is TGTGCCAGCAGGGGTCGGCAGGGGCAGCCCCAGCATTTT. It encodes CASRGRQGQPQHF.

The chain combines TRBV7-9 with TRBJ2-1, with a tentative D call TRBD1 (5 bases). V lost 0 bases and J lost 8, with 11 bases in between. Germline-derived CDR1 and CDR2 are SEHNR and FQNEAQ (reference sequence). This CDR3 is built from 14 residues. As DNA, the CDR3 is TGTGCCAGCAGCTTAGCGGGGCGCAGCGATGAGCAGTTCTTC. Protein sequence: CASSLAGRSDEQFF.

This rearrangement joins TRBV19 to TRBJ2-7; weak D call: TRBD1 (6 bases). Trimming pared 10 bases from V and 0 bases from J, leaving 19 bases between. CDR1 is LNHDA and CDR2 is SQIVND in the germline V gene (reference sequence). The CDR3 has 15 residues. The CDR3 sequence: CATWRKDSDSYEQYF. CDR3 DNA sequence: TGTGCCACCTGGAGGAAGGACAGTGACTCCTACGAGCAGTACTTC.

V is TRBV5-6 and J is TRBJ1-2, with D tentatively TRBD1 (5 bases). Germline V gene data show CDR1 as SGHDT and CDR2 as YYEEEE. The CDR3 sequence is 14 residues long. Trimming removed 2 bases from V and 4 bases from J, with 12 bases in between. CDR3 sequence (DNA): TGTGCCAGCAGCTTAAGGGGAATTACCTATGGCTACACCTTC. Protein product: CASSLRGITYGYTF.

V is TRBV7-9 and J is TRBJ2-3; 7 bases agree with TRBD1. Germline V gene sequence: CDR1 SEHNR, CDR2 FQNEAQ (reference sequence). The V and J ends lost 4 bases and 0 bases, in that order; junction bases with no gene match: 4. The CDR3 length is 15 residues. In DNA, the CDR3 is TGTGCCAGCAGCTACAGGGGCTTTAGCACAGATACGCAGTATTTT. This gives the protein CASSYRGFSTDTQYF.

V is TRBV15 and J is TRBJ1-3, with 9 bases lining up with TRBD1. The CDR3 loop spans 17 amino acids. The germline V gene has CDR1 LNHNV and CDR2 YYDKDF (reference sequence). Unmatched junction bases numbered 5, after V lost 0 bases and J lost 2 bases. DNA for the CDR3: TGTGCCACCAGCAGAGAGCTACAGGGGGCTGCTGGAAACACCATATATTTT. Protein product: CATSRELQGAAGNTIYF.

This sequence joins TRBV5-5 and TRBJ2-1; a possible D gene is TRBD2 (6 bases). The CDR3 sequence is 15 residues long. V gave up 0 bases and J gave up 2 bases, with 9 bases separating them. Germline CDR1 is SGHKS and CDR2 is YYEKEE (reference sequence). The CDR3 coding sequence is TGTGCCAGCAGCTTGGGCGGGGCCACCTACAATGAGCAGTTCTTC. Translation gives CASSLGGATYNEQFF.

The genes are TRBV3-1 (or the pseudogene TRBV3-2) and TRBJ1-2, with 8 bases aligning to TRBD1. Germline CDR1 reads LGHDT; CDR2 reads YNNKEL (reference sequence). This CDR3 has 13 residues. After removal of 5 bases from V and 6 bases from J, the junction contained 5 bases not matched to a gene. The CDR3 DNA follows: TGTGCCAGCAGCAACCGGGACAGGCATGGCTACACCTTC. Amino acids: CASSNRDRHGYTF.